This T cell receptor (beta chain) was recovered during a study of cytomegalovirus exposure and HLA in healthy donors. Both 60 Vbeta primers and 13 Jbeta primers went into the PCR. TCRdb's table, derived via immunoSEQ multiplex PCR, lists solely in-frame clones and lacks some. The data show around 150,000 clones, 87% seen once. Findings and caveats of the study: Among the sequence variants, a highly shared cluster was likely an artifact of sequencing.

This CDR3 has 14 residues. CDR1 is SEHNR and CDR2 is FQNEAQ in the germline V gene (reference sequence). J was trimmed by 9 bases and V by 4 bases; bases with no gene match: 3. Points on this clone: Its antigen is not known.

The sequencing input was PBMCs. This clonotype was obtained from a woman aged 25 to 45 in good health and CMV-seronegative. The chain has TRBV7-9 and TRBJ2-1; 13 positions match TRBD2. Here the CDR3 reads CASSWGLAGFEQFF. CDR3 DNA: TGTGCCAGCAGCTGGGGACTAGCGGGGTTTGAGCAGTTCTTC.